A single sample is the source of the 28 T cell receptor beta chains below, sequenced in a study of beta chain features in type 1 diabetes listed by TCRdb under 2018. Library generation was performed with the immunoSEQ multiplex PCR assay. All of the isolated RNA was reverse transcribed with the High Capacity cDNA Reverse Transcription Kit, so expressed TCRB transcripts were sequenced. TCRdb carries this immuneACCESS record with in-frame sequences only. Its versions omit some clonotypes, under half of them owing to an unresolved V gene in the studies checked, with the rest unexplained. The sample profile shows hundreds of thousands of clones; over 10% of them were found once. The ten largest clones capture 0.045% to 0.06% of the sample. The sample was naive CD4+ T cells from blood. The cell subset or site label, read with the paper, signifies: true naive CD4+ T cells. Source of these receptors: a woman aged 18-35 years in good health.

This clone was detected a few times. The chain has TRBV4-2 and TRBJ1-1; D ambiguous. V lost 5 bases and J 2 bases, leaving 12 bases between the germline ends. Germline-derived CDR1 and CDR2 are LGHNA and YNFKEQ. The CDR3 length is 14 residues. The CDR3 protein is CASSKADGNTEAFF. In nucleotides, the CDR3 is TGTGCCAGCAGCAAAGCGGACGGAAACACTGAAGCTTTCTTT.

This clone was picked up a small number of times. The chain recombines TRBV9 with TRBJ2-1; no definite D call. Germline V gives CDR1 SGDLS, CDR2 YYNGEE. Trimming pared 1 base from V and 8 bases from J, leaving 7 bases between. The CDR3 consists of 12 residues. CDR3 nucleotide sequence: TGTGCCAGCAGCGTAAGGACGGATGAGCAGTTCTTC. As protein: CASSVRTDEQFF. Based on the CDR3 plus reference TRBV9 and TRBJ2-1, the full variable domain is DSGVTQTPKHLITATGQRVTLRCSPRSGDLSVYWYQQSLDQGLQFLIQYYNGEERAKGNILERFSAQQFPDLHSELNLSSLELGDSALYFCASSVRTDEQFFGPGTRLTVL.

This clone has more than one count but fewer than ten. The chain uses TRBV27 and TRBJ2-7; perhaps D is TRBD1 or TRBD2 (6 bases each). CDR1 is MNHEY, CDR2 SMNVEV, per germline (reference sequence). The ends were cut back, 10 bases at V and 3 bases at J, with 22 bases in the middle. The CDR3 consists of 15 residues. CDR3 bases: TGTGCCACCTCAACAGGAGGGGGTGGTTTCTACGAGCAGTACTTC. Encoded protein: CATSTGGGGFYEQYF.

The V call is TRBV5-1, the J call TRBJ2-1; perhaps D is TRBD1 or TRBD2 (5 bases each). Deletions cut 3 bases from V and 8 bases from J, with 9 bases between. The CDR3 has 12 amino acids. Germline CDR1 SGHRS, CDR2 YFSETQ. The CDR3: CASSYRGDEQFF. CDR3 sequence (DNA): TGCGCCAGCAGCTATCGAGGGGATGAGCAGTTCTTC. Combining the CDR3 with reference TRBV5-1 and TRBJ2-1 gives the whole variable domain KAGVTQTPRYLIKTRGQQVTLSCSPISGHRSVSWYQQTPGQGLQFLFEYFSETQRNKGNFPGRFSGRQFSNSRSEMNVSTLELGDSALYLCASSYRGDEQFFGPGTRLTVL.

The sample holds a few counts of this clone. This chain links TRBV18 with TRBJ2-7; 7 nucleotides match TRBD1. CDR3 length: 16 residues. V lost 6 bases, J lost 0 bases, and 11 bases stayed unmatched. CDR1 KGHSH and CDR2 LQKENI come from the germline V gene. CDR3 residues: CASSRLTGSSSYEQYF. Written as DNA, the CDR3 is TGTGCCAGCTCGCGACTGACAGGGTCGAGCTCCTACGAGCAGTACTTC.

This clone was detected only a few times. J is TRBJ2-1 and V is TRBV2; D not resolved. CDR3 size: 12 residues. V lost 2 bases to trimming and J lost 10 bases, with 9 bases between them. CDR1 is SNHLY and CDR2 is FYNNEI in the germline V gene. The CDR3 protein is CASSELVTEQFF. CDR3 bases: TGTGCCAGCAGTGAACTAGTCACAGAGCAGTTCTTC.

The chain is built from TRBV4-3 and TRBJ1-1; D gene unclear. Germline CDR1 is LGHNA and CDR2 is YSLEER. V lost 0 bases and J 0 bases, leaving 8 bases between the germline ends. The length of the CDR3 is 15 residues. CDR3 residues: CASSQDMWVNTEAFF. CDR3 sequence (DNA): TGCGCCAGCAGCCAAGATATGTGGGTGAACACTGAAGCTTTCTTT.

The chain uses TRBV29-1 and TRBJ2-1; D unclear. From germline, CDR1 is SQVTM and CDR2 ANQGSEA. This CDR3 has 12 residues. Trimming removed 2 bases at V and 8 bases at J, with 10 bases between. CDR3 loop: CSVETLKDEQFF. As DNA, the CDR3 is TGCAGCGTTGAAACCTTAAAGGATGAGCAGTTCTTC.

This clone was seen a few times. The chain couples TRBV4-1 to TRBJ2-3; 8 bases are a match to TRBD1. The CDR3 loop spans 17 amino acids. V was pared by 0 bases and J by 4 bases, with 9 bases of the junction left unmatched. Germline V gene lookup returns CDR1 MGHRA and CDR2 YSYEKL. CDR3 nucleotides: TGCGCCAGCAGCCAAGACTCACCAGGGGGCGGTGCAGATACGCAGTATTTT. Translating gives CASSQDSPGGGADTQYF.

The CDR3: CAISLRQGTSGEQYF. CDR3 in DNA: TGTGCCATCAGTCTTCGACAGGGTACCTCTGGTGAGCAGTACTTC. The V gene is TRBV10-3, the J gene TRBJ2-7, with TRBD1 matching over 7 bases. The V segment lost 5 bases and the J segment 7 bases; nucleotides outside the gene matches: 14. The CDR3 is 15 residues long. Germline CDR1 is ENHRY and CDR2 is SYGVKD.

The chain links TRBV25-1 to TRBJ2-3; weak D call: TRBD2 (7 bases). The germline gives CDR1 MGHDK, CDR2 SYGVNS. With 6 bases removed from V and 3 bases from J, the gap between germline ends came to 10 bases. CDR3 size: 13 residues. The CDR3 sequence: CASRRGGTDTQYF. The CDR3 DNA follows: TGTGCCAGCAGGAGGGGGGGAACAGATACGCAGTATTTT. Full variable domain (rest looked up from reference TRBV25-1 and TRBJ2-3): EADIYQTPRYLVIGTGKKITLECSQTMGHDKMYWYQQDPGMELHLIHYSYGVNSTEKGDLSSESTVSRIRTEHFPLTLESARPSHTSQYLCASRRGGTDTQYFGPGTRLTVL.

The CDR3: CASSWDREGTQYF. CDR3 DNA sequence: TGTGCCAGCAGCTGGGACAGGGAGGGGACCCAGTACTTC. The chain is built from TRBV2 and TRBJ2-5, with 9 bases fitting TRBD1. Germline assignment: CDR1 SNHLY and CDR2 FYNNEI. The CDR3 has 13 residues. Losses at the gene ends were 6 bases for V and 7 bases for J; bases not matched to a gene: 6.

This clone was counted many times. V is TRBV21-1 and J is TRBJ1-6. TRBV21-1 is shown as a pseudogene. CDR3 size: 15 residues. The CDR3 nucleotides are TGTGCCAGCAGCAATGAGGGAGTGGGCGATTCACCCCTCCACTTT. It specifies CASSNEGVGDSPLHF.

This chain connects TRBV7-9 to TRBJ2-3; D may be TRBD1 (6 bases). The CDR3 spans 17 residues. The germline V gene encodes CDR1 SEHNR and CDR2 FQNEAQ (reference sequence). Trimming removed 0 bases at V and 2 bases at J, with 15 bases between. The DNA for the CDR3 is TGTGCCAGCAGCTTAGCCGACAGGCGGAGCCCCACAGATACGCAGTATTTT. Translating gives CASSLADRRSPTDTQYF. Full variable domain (outside the CDR3, taken from reference TRBV7-9 and TRBJ2-3): DTGVSQNPRHKITKRGQNVTFRCDPISEHNRLYWYRQTLGQGPEFLTYFQNEAQLEKSRLLSDRFSAERPKGSFSTLEIQRTEQGDSAMYLCASSLADRRSPTDTQYFGPGTRLTVL.

This clone was found a few times. The gene calls are TRBV7-9 and TRBJ1-1; 8 bases match TRBD1. The CDR3 sequence is 13 residues long. V lost 5 bases, J lost 6 bases, and 5 bases stayed unmatched. In germline, CDR1 is SEHNR, CDR2 FQNEAQ (reference sequence). CDR3 nucleotides: TGTGCCAGCAGCCCTGGGACAGGCGCTGAAGCTTTCTTT. Translating it yields CASSPGTGAEAFF.

This clone has only a few counts. The chain recombines TRBV23-1 with TRBJ2-1; D remains ambiguous. TRBV23-1 is an ORF, and what it does is uncertain. V gave up 6 bases and J gave up 3 bases, with 15 bases separating them. This CDR3 is 15 amino acids long. CDR3 nucleotide sequence: TGCGCCAGCAGCCCGAGAGCCGTCGTCTACAATGAGCAGTTCTTC. Protein sequence: CASSPRAVVYNEQFF.

J is TRBJ2-1 and V is TRBV9; tentatively, D is TRBD2 (6 bases). This CDR3 has 17 amino acids. V dropped 5 bases and J dropped 1 base, with 19 bases sitting between them. Looked up from germline, CDR1 is SGDLS and CDR2 is YYNGEE. In DNA form, the CDR3 reads TGTGCCAGCAGATTAGGAGGGGTTTCACGGTCCTACAATGAGCAGTTCTTC. Translation: CASRLGGVSRSYNEQFF.

The sample holds a few counts of this clone. This rearrangement joins TRBV28 to TRBJ2-3; the D gene could be TRBD1 or TRBD2 (7 bases each). Trimming removed 4 bases at V and 4 bases at J, with 15 bases between. Looked up from germline, CDR1 is MDHEN and CDR2 is SYDVKM. CDR3 length: 15 amino acids. The CDR3 here is CASSWAQGGSDTQYF. The CDR3, as DNA: TGTGCCAGCAGTTGGGCGCAGGGGGGGTCAGATACGCAGTATTTT.

This clone was observed a handful of times. The V and J genes are TRBV14 and TRBJ2-3; D possibly corresponds to TRBD1 (5 bases). The V gene lost 4 bases and the J gene lost 2 bases, with 13 bases spanning the gap. This CDR3 comprises 15 residues. Germline V lookup: CDR1 SGHDN, CDR2 FVKESK. The CDR3 coding sequence is TGTGCCAGCAGCCTGACAGACTCTCTCACAGATACGCAGTATTTT. Its protein is CASSLTDSLTDTQYF.

This clone was found a few times. The rearrangement joins TRBV10-3 to TRBJ2-7, with TRBD1 matching over 8 bases. Germline lookup yields CDR1 ENHRY and CDR2 SYGVKD. V gave up 5 bases and J gave up 2 bases; unmatched junction bases: 5. CDR3 length: 14 amino acids. The CDR3 sequence is CAISTGGSTYEQYF. In DNA form, the CDR3 reads TGTGCCATCAGTACAGGGGGTTCGACCTACGAGCAGTACTTC.

This clone was seen a few times. V is TRBV5-4 and J is TRBJ1-4, with TRBD1 as a possible D gene (5 bases). With 4 bases removed from V and 5 bases from J, the gap between germline ends came to 15 bases. The germline CDR1 and CDR2 sequences are SGHNT and YYREEE (reference sequence). The CDR3 contains 15 residues. CDR3 protein: CASSRPGGGNEKLFF. In DNA, the CDR3 is TGTGCCAGCAGCCGCCCGGGGGGAGGCAATGAAAAACTGTTTTTT.

The chain is built from TRBV29-1 and TRBJ1-1, with TRBD1 matching over 7 bases. Germline V gene data show CDR1 as SQVTM and CDR2 as ANQGSEA. With V trimmed by 6 bases and J by 5 bases, 0 bases remained unmatched. The CDR3 is 10 residues long. CDR3 amino acids: CSVTGTEAFF. The CDR3 region has the DNA TGCAGCGTGACAGGGACTGAAGCTTTCTTT.

The chain employs TRBV11-1 and TRBJ2-5; 8 nucleotides agree with TRBD2. V lost 5 bases, J lost 4 bases, and 6 bases stayed unmatched. Germline V gives CDR1 SGHAT, CDR2 FQDESV (reference sequence). The CDR3 contains 14 residues. The CDR3 region has the DNA TGTGCCAGCAGCGCCTCTAGCGGGTCAGAGACCCAGTACTTC. It specifies CASSASSGSETQYF.

The V gene is TRBV30, the J gene TRBJ1-2; D uncertain. V dropped 3 bases and J dropped 5 bases, with 13 bases sitting between them. CDR3 length equals 13 residues. CDR1 GTSNPN and CDR2 SVGIG come from the germline V gene (reference sequence). DNA for the CDR3: TGTGCCTGGAGCGACACGAAACGGTATGGCTACACCTTC. Encoded protein: CAWSDTKRYGYTF.

In its sample, this clone was seen a few times. The V gene is TRBV18, the J gene TRBJ2-7, with 8 bases identical to TRBD1. Germline CDR1 and CDR2: KGHSH and LQKENI. The CDR3 length is 13 residues. Losses at the gene ends were 3 bases for V and 6 bases for J; bases not matched to a gene: 4. In nucleotides, the CDR3 is TGTGCCAGCTCACCGACAGGGGAGGTCGAGCAGTACGTC. It yields the protein CASSPTGEVEQYV.

This clone was seen more than once but under ten times. The chain has TRBV2 and TRBJ2-7, with 12 bases that match TRBD2. V shed 6 bases and J 1 base; nucleotides not matched to a gene: 13. CDR3 length: 18 amino acids. Germline-derived CDR1 and CDR2 are SNHLY and FYNNEI. Written as DNA, the CDR3 is TGTGCCAGCAGCGCAGAGAGAAGACTAGCGGGAGAGTCCTACGAGCAGTACTTC. This codes for CASSAERRLAGESYEQYF.

Turning to this clone: Germline and junction disagree at one end, which may indicate a read error. The V call is TRBV5-6, the J call TRBJ1-4; no firm D call. This CDR3 is built from 14 residues. CDR1 SGHDT and CDR2 YYEEEE come from the germline V gene. The CDR3 region has the DNA TGTGCCAGCAGCTTGGGGGCGCGGAGCGAAAGACTGTTTTTT. Protein product: CASSLGARSERLFF.

This clone was detected a few times. The gene calls are TRBV7-2 and TRBJ2-1; D unresolved. The CDR3 sequence is 13 residues long. V dropped 3 bases and J dropped 7 bases, with 10 bases sitting between them. Germline loops: CDR1 SGHTA, CDR2 FQGNSA. In DNA, the CDR3 is TGTGCCAGCAGCTTTTTGGCAACGAATGAGCAGTTCTTC. Its translation is CASSFLATNEQFF. Together with reference TRBV7-2 and TRBJ2-1, the CDR3 gives the full variable domain: GAGVSQSPSNKVTEKGKDVELRCDPISGHTALYWYRQSLGQGLEFLIYFQGNSAPDKSGLPSDRFSAERTGGSVSTLTIQRTQQEDSAVYLCASSFLATNEQFFGPGTRLTVL.